The 14 T cell receptor beta chains below come from one sample, sequenced in a study of identical twins. MiXCR, run by TCRdb on the 5' RACE reads, gives a single entry per CDR3 protein. The sample contains approximately 600,000 distinct CDR3 sequences, around 7.5% of which appear only once. This sample also appeared in a second study, on yellow fever vaccine responses in identical twins.

The specimen was PBMCs. Every receptor here comes from a woman aged 18-29 years in good health.

This clonotype appeared many times. The genes are TRBV20-1 and TRBJ2-2, with 7 bases identical to TRBD2. The germline V gene has CDR1 DFQATT and CDR2 SNEGSKA (reference sequence). The J segment lost 1 base and the V segment lost 3 bases, leaving 2 bases of the junction unmatched. The CDR3 spans 14 residues. The CDR3 DNA reads TGCAGTGCTAGGGGAGGGGTGAACACCGGGGAGCTGTTTTTT. It codes for CSARGGVNTGELFF.

This clonotype was counted only a few times. The CDR3 loop is CASSVFVQIYGYTF. The CDR3 region has the DNA TGTGCCAGCAGTGTGTTTGTACAGATCTATGGCTACACCTTC. This chain uses TRBV2 with TRBJ1-2; unclear D gene. Germline V gene data show CDR1 as SNHLY and CDR2 as FYNNEI. The CDR3 totals 14 residues. Trimming cost V 4 bases and J 4 bases, with 13 bases left between them.

This clonotype appeared many times. The V call is TRBV24-1, the J call TRBJ2-3; TRBD1 aligns across 9 bases. Trimming took 3 bases from V and 2 from J; bases not matched to a gene: 17. This CDR3 region has 20 residues. CDR1 is KGHDR and CDR2 is SFDVKD in the germline V gene. CDR3 DNA: TGTGCCACCAGTGATCCCCGACGGGACAGGGTCCCTCATAACACAGATACGCAGTATTTT. Its translation is CATSDPRRDRVPHNTDTQYF.

At least ten counts were recorded for this clonotype. The chain couples TRBV12-3 or TRBV12-4 to TRBJ2-7; 8 nucleotides line up with TRBD1. CDR3 length equals 17 residues. V lost 3 bases, J lost 6 bases, and 16 bases stayed unmatched. The CDR3 DNA is TGTGCCAGCAGTTTTGGTCTTGGAGACAGGGGTTTGCTCGAGCAGTACTTC. This gives the protein CASSFGLGDRGLLEQYF.

This clonotype came up many times. The chain has TRBV6-5 and TRBJ2-2; D not certain. The V end was cut by 0 bases, the J end by 7 bases, with 12 bases between. Germline CDR1 is MNHEY and CDR2 is SVGAGI. This CDR3 region has 15 residues. CDR3 sequence: CASSYSSLNGGELFF. The CDR3 DNA reads as TGTGCCAGCAGTTACTCGAGCCTCAACGGCGGGGAGCTGTTTTTT.

This clonotype was seen only a few times. The chain couples TRBV4-1 to TRBJ2-1; tentatively, D is TRBD2 (5 bases). This CDR3 is built from 17 residues. Germline loops: CDR1 MGHRA, CDR2 YSYEKL. The V and J ends lost 0 bases and 3 bases respectively, with 15 bases between them. The CDR3 spells CASSQDPPPADYNEQFF. The CDR3 DNA reads TGCGCCAGCAGCCAAGATCCCCCCCCAGCGGACTACAATGAGCAGTTCTTC.

At least ten counts were recorded for this clonotype. This sequence joins TRBV20-1 and TRBJ2-5; TRBD2 might be the D (6 bases). V was pared by 3 bases and J by 5 bases, with 10 bases between. CDR1 and CDR2 (germline): DFQATT, SNEGSKA (reference sequence). The CDR3 runs 12 residues. CDR3 region: CSASPAGETQYF. In DNA form, the CDR3 reads TGCAGTGCTAGTCCTGCGGGGGAGACCCAGTACTTC.

This clonotype appeared many times. This chain links TRBV7-6 with TRBJ1-3; D is uncertain. The CDR3 is 14 residues long. CDR1 SGHVS and CDR2 FNYEAQ come from the germline V gene. V lost 3 bases to trimming and J lost 3 bases, with 9 bases between them. The DNA of the CDR3 is TGTGCCAGCAGCTTCCTCGGAGGTGGAAACACCATATATTTT. Residues: CASSFLGGGNTIYF.

The genes are TRBV28 and TRBJ2-7; TRBD2 agrees at 8 bases. V was pared by 4 bases and J by 4 bases, with 18 bases of the junction left unmatched. Germline CDR1 reads MDHEN; CDR2 reads SYDVKM. The CDR3 runs 18 residues. The CDR3 protein is CASSSPQGNSGNSYEQYF. For the CDR3, the DNA is TGTGCCAGCAGTTCCCCCCAGGGAAATAGCGGGAATTCTTACGAGCAGTACTTC.

The J gene is TRBJ2-3, the V gene TRBV15; tentatively, D is TRBD1 or TRBD2 (5 bases each). Germline V gives CDR1 LNHNV, CDR2 YYDKDF (reference sequence). V was clipped by 0 bases and J by 0 bases, with 10 bases between them. This CDR3 is 16 amino acids long. CDR3 in DNA: TGTGCCACCAGCAGAGAGAGGGGATACAGCACAGATACGCAGTATTTT. Protein product: CATSRERGYSTDTQYF.

This clonotype was observed a handful of times. The CDR3 coding sequence is TGTGCCAGCAGCCAAGTCGACAGGGAGCAAGAGACCCAGTACTTC. As protein: CASSQVDREQETQYF. The rearrangement links TRBV3-1 to TRBJ2-5; 7 bases agree with TRBD1. CDR1 is LGHDT, CDR2 YNNKEL, per germline (reference sequence). V trimming: 1 base; J trimming: 2 bases; junction bases outside the gene matches: 4. CDR3 length: 15 residues.

The table lists this clonotype with a few counts. The V call is TRBV6-5, the J call TRBJ2-1, with D perhaps TRBD2 (9 bases). Germline lookup yields CDR1 MNHEY and CDR2 SVGAGI. V gave up 5 bases and J gave up 5 bases, with 22 bases separating them. There are 17 residues in the CDR3. Here the CDR3 reads CASSRGQGLAGNNEQFF. The CDR3 region has the DNA TGTGCCAGCAGTCGCGGACAGGGCCTAGCGGGAAACAATGAGCAGTTCTTC.

The sample holds a few counts of this clonotype. The chain links TRBV20-1 to TRBJ2-1, with no clear D. The CDR3 runs 16 residues. V lost 8 bases, J lost 6 bases, and 26 bases lay in between. Germline loops: CDR1 DFQATT, CDR2 SNEGSKA (reference sequence). CDR3 in DNA: TGCAGTATCCTCCAGCAATCCGTAATCTTAGGCAATGAGCAGTTCTTC. This encodes CSILQQSVILGNEQFF.

This clonotype has ten or more counts. The rearrangement links TRBV20-1 to TRBJ1-2, with D maybe TRBD1 (5 bases). Deletions cut 6 bases from V and 6 bases from J, with 14 bases between. CDR1 is DFQATT, CDR2 SNEGSKA, per germline (reference sequence). The CDR3 loop spans 12 amino acids. The CDR3 here is CSAGRGNDGYTF. The CDR3 bases are TGCAGTGCGGGAAGGGGCAATGATGGCTACACCTTC.